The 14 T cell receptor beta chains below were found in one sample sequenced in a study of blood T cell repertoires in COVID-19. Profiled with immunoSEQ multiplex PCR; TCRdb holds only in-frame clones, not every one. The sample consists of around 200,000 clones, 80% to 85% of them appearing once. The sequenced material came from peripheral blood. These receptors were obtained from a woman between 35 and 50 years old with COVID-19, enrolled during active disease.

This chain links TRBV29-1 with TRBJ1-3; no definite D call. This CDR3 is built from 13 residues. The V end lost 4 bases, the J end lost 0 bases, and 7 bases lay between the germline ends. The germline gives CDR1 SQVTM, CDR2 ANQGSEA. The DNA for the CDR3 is TGCAGCGTTGTGTGGAGCTCTGGAAACACCATATATTTT. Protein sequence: CSVVWSSGNTIYF.

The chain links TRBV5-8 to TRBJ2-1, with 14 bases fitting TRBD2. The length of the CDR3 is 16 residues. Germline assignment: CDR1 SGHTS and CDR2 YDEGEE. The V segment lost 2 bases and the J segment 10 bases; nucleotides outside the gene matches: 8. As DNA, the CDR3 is TGTGCCAGCAGCTTTAGTCCGACTAGCGGGAGGGGGGAGCAGTTCTTC. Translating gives CASSFSPTSGRGEQFF.

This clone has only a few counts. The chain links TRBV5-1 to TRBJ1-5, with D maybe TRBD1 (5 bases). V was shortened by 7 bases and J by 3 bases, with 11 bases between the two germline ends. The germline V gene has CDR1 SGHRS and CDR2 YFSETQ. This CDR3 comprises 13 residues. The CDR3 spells CASSQGLNQPQHF. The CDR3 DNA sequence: TGCGCCAGCTCCCAGGGACTCAATCAGCCCCAGCATTTT.

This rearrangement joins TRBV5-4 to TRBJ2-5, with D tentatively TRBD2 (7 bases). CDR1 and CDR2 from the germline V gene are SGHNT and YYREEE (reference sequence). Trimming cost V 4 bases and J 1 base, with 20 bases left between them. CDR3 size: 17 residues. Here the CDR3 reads CASSAPLGGGPQETQYF. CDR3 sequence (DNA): TGTGCCAGCAGCGCCCCACTGGGCGGGGGCCCCCAAGAGACCCAGTACTTC.

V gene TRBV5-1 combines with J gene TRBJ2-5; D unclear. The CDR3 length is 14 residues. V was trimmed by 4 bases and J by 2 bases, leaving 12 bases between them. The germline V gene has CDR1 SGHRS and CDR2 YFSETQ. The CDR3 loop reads CASSAGRSQETQYF. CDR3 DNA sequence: TGCGCCAGCAGCGCAGGCCGGTCTCAAGAGACCCAGTACTTC.

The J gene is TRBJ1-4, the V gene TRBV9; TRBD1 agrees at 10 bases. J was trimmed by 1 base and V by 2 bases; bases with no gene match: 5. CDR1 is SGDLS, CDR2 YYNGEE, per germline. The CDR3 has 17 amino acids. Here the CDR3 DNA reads TGTGCCAGCAGCGTCGGGACAGGGGCTTTAACTAATGAAAAACTGTTTTTT. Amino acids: CASSVGTGALTNEKLFF.

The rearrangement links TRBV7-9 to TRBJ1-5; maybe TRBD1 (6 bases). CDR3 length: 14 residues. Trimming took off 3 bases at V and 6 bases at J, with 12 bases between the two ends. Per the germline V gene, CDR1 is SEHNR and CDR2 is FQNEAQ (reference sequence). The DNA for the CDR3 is TGTGCCAGCAGCTTCGGACCAGGGGTTCAGCCCCAGCATTTT. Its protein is CASSFGPGVQPQHF.

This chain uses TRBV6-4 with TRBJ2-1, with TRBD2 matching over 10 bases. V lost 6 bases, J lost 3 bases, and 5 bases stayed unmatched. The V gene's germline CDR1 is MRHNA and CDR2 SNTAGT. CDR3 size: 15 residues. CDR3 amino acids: CASSLAGGNYNEQFF. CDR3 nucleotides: TGTGCCAGCAGCTTAGCGGGAGGAAACTACAATGAGCAGTTCTTC.

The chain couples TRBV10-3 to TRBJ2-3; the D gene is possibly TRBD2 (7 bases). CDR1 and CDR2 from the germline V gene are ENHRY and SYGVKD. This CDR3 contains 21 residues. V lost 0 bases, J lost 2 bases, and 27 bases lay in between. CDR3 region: CAISESLGQGLGTTDTDTQYF. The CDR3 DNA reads TGTGCCATCAGTGAGTCATTGGGACAAGGGCTAGGGACTACCGACACAGATACGCAGTATTTT.

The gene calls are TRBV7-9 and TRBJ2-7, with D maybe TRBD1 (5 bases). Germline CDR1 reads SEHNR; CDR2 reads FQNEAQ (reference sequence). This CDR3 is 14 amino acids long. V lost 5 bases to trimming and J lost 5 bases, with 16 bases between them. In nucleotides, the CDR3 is TGTGCCAGCAGCCTACAAAGGGGTGGCAACGAGCAGTACTTC. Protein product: CASSLQRGGNEQYF. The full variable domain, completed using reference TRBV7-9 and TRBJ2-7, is DTGVSQNPRHKITKRGQNVTFRCDPISEHNRLYWYRQTLGQGPEFLTYFQNEAQLEKSRLLSDRFSAERPKGSFSTLEIQRTEQGDSAMYLCASSLQRGGNEQYFGPGTRLTVT.

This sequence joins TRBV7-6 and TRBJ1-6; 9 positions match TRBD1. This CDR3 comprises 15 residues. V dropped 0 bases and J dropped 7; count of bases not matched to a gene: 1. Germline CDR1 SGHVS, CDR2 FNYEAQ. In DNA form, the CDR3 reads TGTGCCAGCAGCTTAGCCACAGGGGGCAATTCACCCCTCCACTTT. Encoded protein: CASSLATGGNSPLHF.

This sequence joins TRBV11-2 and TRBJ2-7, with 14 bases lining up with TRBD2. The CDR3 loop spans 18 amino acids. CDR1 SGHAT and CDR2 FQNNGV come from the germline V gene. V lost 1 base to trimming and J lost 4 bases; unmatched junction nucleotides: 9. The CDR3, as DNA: TGTGCCAGCAGCTTAGCCGGGACTAGCGGGAGCTCTTTTTACGAGCAGTACTTC. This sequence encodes CASSLAGTSGSSFYEQYF.

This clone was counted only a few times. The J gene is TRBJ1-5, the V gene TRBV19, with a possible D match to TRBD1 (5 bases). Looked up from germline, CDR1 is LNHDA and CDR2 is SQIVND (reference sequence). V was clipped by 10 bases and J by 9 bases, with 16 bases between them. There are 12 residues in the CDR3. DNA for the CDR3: TGTGCCACTACGACCAGGGTGGGGCCCCAGCATTTT. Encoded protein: CATTTRVGPQHF. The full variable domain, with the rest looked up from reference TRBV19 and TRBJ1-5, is DGGITQSPKYLFRKEGQNVTLSCEQNLNHDAMYWYRQDPGQGLRLIYYSQIVNDFQKGDIAEGYSVSREKKESFPLTVTSAQKNPTAFYLCATTTRVGPQHFGDGTRLSIL.

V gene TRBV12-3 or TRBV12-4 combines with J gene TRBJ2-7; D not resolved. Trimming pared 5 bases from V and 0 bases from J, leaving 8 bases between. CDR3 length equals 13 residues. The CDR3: CASSPDTSYEQYF. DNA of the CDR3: TGTGCCAGCAGTCCCGACACCTCCTACGAGCAGTACTTC.